These 18 T cell receptor beta chains came from one sample sequenced in a study of blood T cell repertoires in COVID-19. The protocol was immunoSEQ multiplex PCR, while the TCRdb copy is restricted to in-frame clones and leaves out a portion. The sample includes about 80,000 clones, 80% to 85% of them seen just once. The sample taken for sequencing was peripheral blood. Receptors were obtained from a woman between 65 and 79 years old with acute or convalescent COVID-19.

V is TRBV6-2 or TRBV6-3 and J is TRBJ2-7; the D is unclear. The CDR3 consists of 12 residues. Germline V gene sequence: CDR1 MNHEY, CDR2 SVGEGT. Trimming removed 6 bases from V and 4 bases from J, with 10 bases in between. The chain's CDR3 is CASSRSIYEQYF. The CDR3 DNA is TGTGCCAGCAGCCGGAGTATTTACGAGCAGTACTTC.

The chain couples TRBV7-9 to TRBJ1-5; TRBD1 might be the D (5 bases). The CDR3 consists of 13 residues. V gave up 1 base and J gave up 5 bases, with 6 bases separating them. Germline CDR1 is SEHNR and CDR2 is FQNEAQ (reference sequence). CDR3 loop: CASSLEGHQPQHF. For the CDR3, the DNA is TGTGCCAGCAGCTTAGAGGGGCATCAGCCCCAGCATTTT.

V is TRBV27 and J is TRBJ1-2; tentative D call: TRBD1 (6 bases). This CDR3 spans 14 amino acids. V was trimmed by 6 bases and J by 4 bases, leaving 15 bases between them. Germline-derived CDR1 and CDR2 are MNHEY and SMNVEV (reference sequence). Written as DNA, the CDR3 is TGTGCCAGCAGCCTACAGGGCCAGATCTATGGCTACACCTTC. Its protein is CASSLQGQIYGYTF.

V is TRBV7-3 and J is TRBJ2-2; D not resolved. The CDR3 totals 15 residues. Per the germline V gene, CDR1 is SGHTA and CDR2 is FQGTGA. V lost 5 bases, J lost 2 bases, and 12 bases lay in between. The CDR3 protein is CASSPLPGNTGELFF. The CDR3, as DNA: TGTGCCAGCAGCCCCCTTCCGGGTAACACCGGGGAGCTGTTTTTT.

This chain connects TRBV30 to TRBJ2-3, with D possibly being TRBD1 (5 bases). CDR1 is GTSNPN and CDR2 is SVGIG in the germline V gene (reference sequence). The V and J ends lost 1 base and 2 bases respectively, with 13 bases between them. This CDR3 spans 15 amino acids. The CDR3 loop reads CAWSAWGETTDTQYF. The CDR3 DNA sequence: TGTGCCTGGAGTGCGTGGGGCGAGACCACAGATACGCAGTATTTT.

The chain joins TRBV27 to TRBJ1-5; TRBD1 might be the D (6 bases). The V gene's germline CDR1 is MNHEY and CDR2 SMNVEV (reference sequence). Trimming left V 5 bases short and J 3 bases short, with 14 bases between. The CDR3 spans 15 residues. CDR3 residues: CASSPQTGANQPQHF. CDR3 nucleotide sequence: TGTGCCAGCAGTCCTCAGACAGGAGCCAATCAGCCCCAGCATTTT.

The chain joins TRBV18 to TRBJ2-1, with TRBD2 identical over 15 bases. Germline lookup yields CDR1 KGHSH and CDR2 LQKENI. The CDR3 covers 20 residues. V was clipped by 6 bases and J by 0 bases; unmatched bases: 12. The CDR3 region has the DNA TGTGCCAGCTCCCCGAGCCTGGGACTAGCGGGAGGTAGCTCCTACAATGAGCAGTTCTTC. It codes for CASSPSLGLAGGSSYNEQFF.

The J gene is TRBJ2-5, the V gene TRBV27, with 14 nucleotides matching TRBD2. Germline V CDR1 and CDR2: MNHEY, SMNVEV (reference sequence). The V and J ends lost 4 bases and 4 bases, in that order; junction bases with no gene match: 11. The CDR3 has 18 amino acids. The DNA of the CDR3 is TGTGCCAGCAGTTCCCCGACTAGCGGGAGGGCCGGGTTAGAGACCCAGTACTTC. The encoded protein is CASSSPTSGRAGLETQYF.

V gene TRBV7-8 combines with J gene TRBJ2-2; 11 bases match TRBD2. Germline CDR1 and CDR2: SGHVS and FQNEAQ. The junction had 6 bases not matched to a gene; V was cut back by 5 bases and J by 4 bases. The CDR3 sequence is 16 residues long. The CDR3 DNA is TGTGCCAGCAGCCCACGGACTAGCGGGCTCACCGGGGAGCTGTTTTTT. Protein sequence: CASSPRTSGLTGELFF.

This rearrangement joins TRBV6-1 to TRBJ2-7; D possibly corresponds to TRBD2 (5 bases). This CDR3 region has 16 residues. Trimming cost V 2 bases and J 4 bases, with 18 bases left between them. Germline assignment: CDR1 MNHNS and CDR2 SASEGT. The CDR3 protein is CASSEISGLKRYEQYF. CDR3 nucleotide sequence: TGTGCCAGCAGTGAAATAAGTGGACTCAAAAGATACGAGCAGTACTTC.

This clone occurred once. The V gene is TRBV4-1, the J gene TRBJ1-2, with TRBD1 matching over 7 bases. V lost 4 bases to trimming and J lost 8 bases; unmatched junction nucleotides: 7. The V gene's germline CDR1 is MGHRA and CDR2 YSYEKL. The CDR3 runs 13 residues. The CDR3 protein is CASSRDRVGGYTF. Here the CDR3 DNA reads TGCGCCAGCAGCCGAGACAGGGTGGGGGGCTACACCTTC.

The sample holds one count of this clone. The chain is built from TRBV3-1 (or the pseudogene TRBV3-2) and TRBJ2-1; D remains ambiguous. In germline, CDR1 is LGHDT, CDR2 YNNKEL (reference sequence). Trimming left V 5 bases short and J 7 bases short, with 6 bases between. The CDR3 covers 11 residues. Here the CDR3 reads CASSSLNEQFF. CDR3 in DNA: TGTGCCAGCAGCTCACTGAATGAGCAGTTCTTC.

The CDR3 nucleotides read TGCGCCAGCAGCTTGGTGACGCTAGCGGGGAGCGAGCAGTACTTC. Amino acid sequence: CASSLVTLAGSEQYF. The chain joins TRBV5-1 to TRBJ2-7, with 9 bases that match TRBD2. The length of the CDR3 is 15 residues. Germline V CDR1 and CDR2: SGHRS, YFSETQ. V was pared by 0 bases and J by 6 bases, with 7 bases of the junction left unmatched.

This clone was counted only a few times. The rearrangement links TRBV18 to TRBJ2-6, with 9 positions matching TRBD1. The CDR3 runs to 17 residues. Trimming removed 3 bases from V and 2 bases from J; junction bases left unmatched: 5. Per the germline V gene, CDR1 is KGHSH and CDR2 is LQKENI. CDR3 sequence reads: CASSPRQGGTGANVLTF. The DNA for the CDR3 is TGTGCCAGCTCACCCAGACAGGGGGGAACTGGGGCCAACGTCCTGACTTTC.

The chain is built from TRBV19 and TRBJ2-2, with D maybe TRBD2 (7 bases). V was clipped by 3 bases and J by 4 bases, with 15 bases between them. This CDR3 comprises 16 residues. Germline V gene lookup returns CDR1 LNHDA and CDR2 SQIVND (reference sequence). The CDR3 spells CASSIRGARGTGELFF. CDR3 sequence (DNA): TGTGCCAGTAGTATTCGGGGGGCGCGTGGCACCGGGGAGCTGTTTTTT.

A single count supports this clone. V is TRBV5-4 and J is TRBJ2-7, with TRBD1 matching 7 bases. The CDR3 runs to 14 residues. Germline CDR1 SGHNT, CDR2 YYREEE (reference sequence). The V gene end was trimmed by 0 bases and the J gene end by 5 bases; junction bases not matched to a gene: 5. The DNA for the CDR3 is TGTGCCAGCAGCTTGGACAGGGGTCAGAACGAGCAGTACTTC. Translation gives CASSLDRGQNEQYF.

The chain employs TRBV7-2 and TRBJ1-1; no firm D call. Germline loops: CDR1 SGHTA, CDR2 FQGNSA. The length of the CDR3 is 13 residues. Trimming shortened V by 2 bases and J by 3 bases, and 7 bases separated the two germline ends. The CDR3 loop is CASSLSRDTEAFF. CDR3 nucleotide sequence: TGTGCCAGCAGCTTATCCCGGGACACTGAAGCTTTCTTT.

V gene TRBV19 combines with J gene TRBJ2-2, with TRBD2 as a possible D gene (6 bases). Germline CDR1 reads LNHDA; CDR2 reads SQIVND (reference sequence). V lost 3 bases and J lost 0, with 17 bases in between. The CDR3 extends over 18 amino acids. The CDR3 region is CASSILAARIANTGELFF. CDR3 coding DNA: TGTGCCAGTAGTATCTTAGCGGCAAGGATCGCGAACACCGGGGAGCTGTTTTTT. Full variable domain (remainder filled in from reference TRBV19 and TRBJ2-2): DGGITQSPKYLFRKEGQNVTLSCEQNLNHDAMYWYRQDPGQGLRLIYYSQIVNDFQKGDIAEGYSVSREKKESFPLTVTSAQKNPTAFYLCASSILAARIANTGELFFGEGSRLTVL.